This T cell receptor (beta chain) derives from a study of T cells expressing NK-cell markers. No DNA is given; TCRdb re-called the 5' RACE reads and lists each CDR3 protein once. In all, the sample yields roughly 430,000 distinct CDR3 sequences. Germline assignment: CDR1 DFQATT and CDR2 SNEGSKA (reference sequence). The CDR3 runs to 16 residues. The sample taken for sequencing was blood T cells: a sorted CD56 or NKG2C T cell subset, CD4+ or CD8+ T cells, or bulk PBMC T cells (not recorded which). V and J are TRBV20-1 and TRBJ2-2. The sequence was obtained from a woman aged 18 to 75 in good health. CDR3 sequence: CSARDGLIGPTGELFF.